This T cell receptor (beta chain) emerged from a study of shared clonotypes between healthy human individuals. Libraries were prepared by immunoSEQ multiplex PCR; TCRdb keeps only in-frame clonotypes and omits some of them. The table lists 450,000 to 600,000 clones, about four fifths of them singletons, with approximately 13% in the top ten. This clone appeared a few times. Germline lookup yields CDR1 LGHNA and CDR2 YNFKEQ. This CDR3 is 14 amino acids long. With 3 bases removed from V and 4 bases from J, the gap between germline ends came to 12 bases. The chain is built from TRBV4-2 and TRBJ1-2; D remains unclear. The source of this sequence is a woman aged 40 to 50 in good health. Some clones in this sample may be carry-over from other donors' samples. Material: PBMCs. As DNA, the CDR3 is TGTGCCAGCAGCCAGCACGTCTCGGGCTATGGCTACACCTTC. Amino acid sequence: CASSQHVSGYGYTF.